This note documents a single TCR beta chain sequence. Regarding time point: after dendritic cell vaccination, including at tumor progression/relapse. Before vaccination, two weeks after the third vaccination, and at progression, PBMC were collected. Amplification used 60 V beta primers and 13 J beta primers. Sequenced by immunoSEQ multiplex PCR; TCRdb stores in-frame clones only, minus some. The sample lists 91,000 or so clones, around 80% occurring once. The CDR3 is made up of 13 amino acids. V was clipped by 0 bases and J by 9 bases, with 9 bases between them. CDR1 is SGHTA, CDR2 FQGTGA, per germline. The data were obtained in a study of glioma-infiltrating T cells after dendritic cell vaccination. Study-wide background: Three intradermal dendritic cell vaccine injections were given every two weeks.

This sequence originates from a human donor with glioblastoma. This sequence joins TRBV7-3 and TRBJ1-3, with D possibly TRBD1 on 5 matching bases. The sequencing here drew on blood, taken after dendritic cell vaccination. The CDR3 DNA is TGTGCCAGCAGCTTAACAGCGGGGGGCACCATATATTTT. The encoded protein is CASSLTAGGTIYF.